This note documents a single T cell receptor (beta chain) sequence. This clonotype was observed many times. Its antigen is currently not known. Within one base of it there is no much larger clone, and no base qualities were kept. The sample comes from a study of T cells in Graves' hyperthyroidism and ophthalmopathy (dated by TCRdb to between 2018 and 2021). Describing the broader study: Peripheral blood was sampled at the time of initial diagnosis, prior to any treatment. The study also compared thyroid tissue and blood T-cell repertoires from several Graves' hyperthyroidism patients. An independent validation cohort of some 18 hyperthyroidism patients and approximately 16 patients who later progressed to ophthalmopathy tested prospective prediction of ophthalmopathy. The paper describes TCR Vbeta CDR3 sequencing of 130 to 150 peripheral blood samples, made up of approximately 40 ophthalmopathy patients, roughly 80 hyperthyroidism patients and 17 progressor patients. Following sampling, methimazole starting at 30 mg daily was given to hyperthyroidism patients, and high-dose intravenous methylprednisolone was given to ophthalmopathy patients. The 100 or so discovery patients were randomly split 7:3 into training and test sets. To identify distinguishing TCR V-J signatures, a discovery cohort of some 100 patients was used, comprising 43 with Graves' ophthalmopathy and 57 with stable Graves' hyperthyroidism. General conclusions and limits of the study: In cross-validation, a model built on a 13 V-J signature told ophthalmopathy apart from stable hyperthyroidism with approximately 90% sensitivity and about 81% specificity, and in testing the same model reached 80%/75%. During validation, the model predicted progression to ophthalmopathy a median of approximately six months ahead of onset, with around 71% sensitivity and 72% to 85% specificity. Most expanded thyroid clonotypes (frequency above 0.001) were also detected in blood, a finding suggesting that blood repertoires may reflect thyroid immune responses. No statistical method was used to fix the sample size in advance, and group allocation was not hidden from the investigators.

Reading the germline V gene gives CDR1 SGHTA and CDR2 FQGNSA. V is cut back by 7 bases and J by 9 bases, with 6 bases in the junction unmatched. From the cysteine through the phenylalanine, the CDR3 covers 14 amino acids. Of the read, only the CDR3 DNA is kept; its 42 bases are in frame from base 1. Graves' hyperthyroidism was defined as stable when no progression to ophthalmopathy occurred over 18 months of follow-up. Hyperthyroidism patients were newly diagnosed, with disease duration under 2 months, and aged 18 to 65 years. Exclusion was applied to patients with uncontrolled infections, other autoimmune diseases, pregnancy or lactation. Clinical symptoms, serum thyroxine and TRAb, thyroid ultrasound, and orbital computed tomography formed the basis for the diagnoses. Ficoll-Paque density gradient centrifugation was used to isolate PBMCs from approximately 11 ml of fresh peripheral blood. Trizol reagent was used to extract total RNA, and RNA quality was then checked on an Agilent 2100 Bioanalyzer.

The TCR beta CDR3 regions were amplified from RNA transcripts. A first-round RT-PCR of the TCR CDR3 used the HTBI primer set with the Qiagen OneStep RT-PCR kit. Libraries were constructed in a second round of multiplex PCR, after which size selection and purification were carried out. The libraries were sequenced on an Illumina HiSeq2000 using paired-end 100 bp reads. From the authors' description of their analysis: SOAPnuke was used to process the raw data, throwing out any read that contained adapters or uncalled bases, had a mean Phred below 15, or lacked an exact constant-primer or identifier match. COPE v1.2.5 was used to merge high-quality paired reads, and clonotypes were defined as unique nucleotide sequences. MiTCR v1.1 was used to align clonotypes to the IMGT TRBV, TRBD and TRBJ reference segments. Only V-J combinations with frequency above 0.0001, covering about 99% of repertoires, were analysed. The TCS score was defined as F50 (clonal expansion) divided by E x V (chaos), with BLOSUM62-based TCRdist calculated between CDR3 peptides within each V-J. Welch's t-statistics and random forest reduced several hundred V-J features to roughly 13, which were used in a naive Bayes classifier (R e1071). The public reads were reanalyzed by TCRdb: fastp trimming at Q25, MiXCR alignment, in-frame beta chains only. Every entry covers one CDR3 protein and lists the most common genes and DNA from its rows. For this entry, the V and J calls and clone size follow TCRdb and not the study's own pipeline. Present in this sample are 450,000 to 600,000 distinct CDR3 sequences, around 15% of which were seen just once. 14% of the sample goes to the ten largest clones.

The sequencing sample was made of blood. This clonotype originated in a woman in her thirties or forties with Graves' hyperthyroidism. The chain was built from TRBV7-2 and TRBJ2-3; 14 of the junction bases match TRBD2. The nucleotide sequence reads TGTGCCAGCAAAACGGGACTAGCGGGAGACACGCAGTATTTT. It encodes CASKTGLAGDTQYF.